This TCR beta chain appears in the sequencing data of a study of blood T cell repertoires in COVID-19. Across the study: There were acute and convalescent COVID-19 samples, and they came from the United States, Italy and Spain. Nucleic acid was either cDNA or gDNA, and it came from T cells, B-cell-depleted T cells, or PBMCs.

Per the original methods: Cell counts per sample came from amplifying reference gene primers. Here immunoSEQ multiplex PCR was the method, and the copy in TCRdb shows in-frame clones only, minus some. From that table come the V and J calls and clone size; the DNA was used to work out D and trimming. The sample holds roughly 200,000 clones, 87% seen once. Germline assignment: CDR1 MNHEY and CDR2 SVGEGT. This CDR3 has 17 amino acids. V was clipped by 0 bases and J by 0 bases, with 11 bases between them. This clone has just one count. The V gene is TRBV6-2 or TRBV6-3, the J gene TRBJ2-2; D is ambiguous. The sequenced sample was peripheral blood. The clonotype originates from a woman in her late teens or twenties who had recovered from COVID-19. CDR3 residues: CASSYSSMTPNTGELFF. The CDR3 DNA reads as TGTGCCAGCAGTTACTCGAGTATGACACCGAACACCGGGGAGCTGTTTTTT.